This TCR beta chain emerged from a study of blood T cell repertoires in COVID-19. Study-wide context: From T cells, B-cell-depleted T cells, or PBMCs came the material, which was cDNA or gDNA.

V shed 3 bases, J shed 4 bases, and the junction held 3 bases outside the gene matches. CDR3 length equals 17 residues. Per the germline V gene, CDR1 is SGHNT and CDR2 is YENEEA. TCRdb's copy holds only in-frame clones and misses some; the assay was immunoSEQ multiplex PCR. The table records a few hundred thousand clones, roughly 90% of them present only once. The sample was PBMCs or T cells enriched from blood (not recorded which). This receptor was obtained from a woman aged 40 to 55 who had recovered from COVID-19. This chain uses TRBV11-3 with TRBJ2-1; TRBD2 matches 16 bases. CDR3 loop: CASSFGTSGRAYNEQFF. The DNA for the CDR3 is TGTGCCAGCAGCTTTGGGACTAGCGGGAGGGCTTACAATGAGCAGTTCTTC. Together with reference TRBV11-3 and TRBJ2-1, the CDR3 gives the full variable domain: EAGVVQSPRYKIIEKKQPVAFWCNPISGHNTLYWYLQNLGQGPELLIRYENEEAVDDSQLPKDRFSAERLKGVDSTLKIQPAELGDSAVYLCASSFGTSGRAYNEQFFGPGTRLTVL.